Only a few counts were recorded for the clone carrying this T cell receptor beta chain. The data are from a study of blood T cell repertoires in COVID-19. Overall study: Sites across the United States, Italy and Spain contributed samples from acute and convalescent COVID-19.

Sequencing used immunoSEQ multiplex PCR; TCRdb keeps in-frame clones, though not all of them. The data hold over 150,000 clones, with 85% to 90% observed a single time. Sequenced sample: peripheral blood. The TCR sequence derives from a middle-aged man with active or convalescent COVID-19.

The CDR3 nucleotides read TGTGCCAGCAGCGCCGGGACACCCCTCTATGGCTACACCTTC. Translated, it gives CASSAGTPLYGYTF. The chain uses TRBV7-9 and TRBJ1-2, with D possibly being TRBD1 (6 bases). CDR3 size: 14 residues. With 5 bases removed from V and 4 bases from J, the gap between germline ends came to 14 bases. CDR1 is SEHNR, CDR2 FQNEAQ, per germline (reference sequence).